The 30 T cell receptor beta chains in this list originate from one sample, sequenced in a study of blood T cells in healthy people across ages. Through a sample-barcoded 5' primer and a J-beta primer mix, a second PCR was run for roughly 6 to 12 cycles. Using its own MiXCR run on the 5' RACE reads, TCRdb lists one record per CDR3 protein. The table records 1.5 million to 2 million distinct CDR3 sequences, about 39% of them present only once. The sample consisted of blood. The source of these receptors is a human donor in good health.

The V gene is TRBV4-3, the J gene TRBJ1-6; the match to TRBD1 covers 8 bases. V was pared by 1 base and J by 11 bases, with 7 bases of the junction left unmatched. Germline loops: CDR1 LGHNA, CDR2 YSLEER. The CDR3 totals 15 residues. CDR3 residues: CASSQGGDRKTPLHF. The CDR3 coding sequence is TGCGCCAGCAGCCAAGGGGGGGACAGGAAGACACCCCTCCACTTT.

This chain connects TRBV9 to TRBJ2-3; 8 bases fit TRBD2. J was trimmed by 0 bases and V by 1 base; bases with no gene match: 4. This CDR3 has 16 amino acids. The germline CDR1 and CDR2 sequences are SGDLS and YYNGEE. The CDR3 DNA is TGTGCCAGCAGCGTAAGCGGGAGACTTAGCACAGATACGCAGTATTTT. Translation: CASSVSGRLSTDTQYF.

The chain employs TRBV5-1 and TRBJ1-1, with D perhaps TRBD1 (6 bases). The germline CDR1 and CDR2 sequences are SGHRS and YFSETQ. The CDR3 has 17 residues. Trimming removed 3 bases from V and 6 bases from J, with 24 bases in between. The CDR3 here is CASSSLPLDSGGAEAFF. The CDR3 DNA reads as TGCGCCAGCAGCTCTTTACCCTTGGACAGCGGCGGTGCTGAAGCTTTCTTT.

V is TRBV20-1 and J is TRBJ2-5; TRBD2 matches 11 bases. Trimming removed 4 bases from V and 5 bases from J; junction bases left unmatched: 12. Germline lookup yields CDR1 DFQATT and CDR2 SNEGSKA (reference sequence). The CDR3 has 16 amino acids. The CDR3 bases are TGCAGTGCTAAGATAGCGGGAGGGCCGCAGAGGGAGACCCAGTACTTC. It encodes CSAKIAGGPQRETQYF.

The rearrangement links TRBV28 to TRBJ1-1; D remains unclear. CDR3 length: 11 residues. With 11 bases removed from V and 6 bases from J, the gap between germline ends came to 13 bases. The germline CDR1 and CDR2 sequences are MDHEN and SYDVKM. The chain's CDR3 is CAGTSTSEAFF. The DNA of the CDR3 is TGTGCCGGCACCTCTACCTCTGAAGCTTTCTTT.

The chain is built from TRBV29-1 and TRBJ1-2, with TRBD1 identical over 9 bases. J was trimmed by 4 bases and V by 4 bases; bases with no gene match: 4. Per germline, CDR1 SQVTM and CDR2 ANQGSEA. The CDR3 loop spans 13 amino acids. The CDR3 nucleotides read TGCAGCGTTGGATCGGGACAGGGCTATGGCTACACCTTC. This sequence encodes CSVGSGQGYGYTF.

The genes are TRBV11-3 and TRBJ1-1; D possibly corresponds to TRBD1 (5 bases). Between the trimmed V and J ends, which lost 4 bases and 3 bases, there was a span of 21 bases. CDR3 length equals 17 residues. Germline V CDR1 and CDR2: SGHNT, YENEEA. This CDR3 is CASSSKDQRWGDTEAFF. The CDR3 DNA is TGTGCCAGCAGCTCCAAGGACCAGAGGTGGGGGGACACTGAAGCTTTCTTT.

The chain joins TRBV7-2 to TRBJ2-3; weak D call: TRBD2 (6 bases). The germline V gene encodes CDR1 SGHTA and CDR2 FQGNSA. The CDR3 runs 17 residues. Trimming cost V 5 bases and J 7 bases, with 25 bases left between them. CDR3 protein: CASSLMERAKLGNTQYF. In DNA, the CDR3 is TGTGCCAGCAGCCTAATGGAGCGGGCGAAATTAGGAAATACGCAGTATTTT. Drawing the rest from reference TRBV7-2 and TRBJ2-3, the complete variable domain is GAGVSQSPSNKVTEKGKDVELRCDPISGHTALYWYRQSLGQGLEFLIYFQGNSAPDKSGLPSDRFSAERTGGSVSTLTIQRTQQEDSAVYLCASSLMERAKLGNTQYFGPGTRLTVL.

Written as DNA, the CDR3 is TGTGCCAGCAGCTTGGGCACCGGACTAGTAGGCAATGAGCAGTTCTTC. Protein sequence: CASSLGTGLVGNEQFF. This sequence joins TRBV11-2 and TRBJ2-1; 7 positions agree with TRBD2. The junction had 11 bases not matched to a gene; V was cut back by 3 bases and J by 6 bases. Germline CDR1 SGHAT, CDR2 FQNNGV. The CDR3 has 16 residues.

A few counts support this clonotype. Its ends do not fully match the called genes, so a read error is possible. The chain links TRBV6-5 to TRBJ2-3, with TRBD2 as a possible D gene (6 bases). This CDR3 has 15 amino acids. The V gene's germline CDR1 is MNHEY and CDR2 SVGAGI. This CDR3 is CASSHSSVPTDTQYF. CDR3 nucleotide sequence: TGTGCCAGCAGTCACTCTAGCGTACCCACAGATACGCAGTATTTT.

The chain has TRBV20-1 and TRBJ2-1; tentatively, D is TRBD1 or TRBD2 (6 bases each). CDR3 length equals 15 residues. V lost 6 bases, J lost 1 base, and 16 bases lay in between. CDR1 DFQATT and CDR2 SNEGSKA come from the germline V gene (reference sequence). In nucleotides, the CDR3 is TGCAGTGCCAAGAGGGGGGCCCGGTCCTACAATGAGCAGTTCTTC. It is translated as CSAKRGARSYNEQFF.

Worth noting for this clonotype: A read error may account for a junction end that differs from germline. This chain connects TRBV7-6 to TRBJ1-4; 10 nucleotides match TRBD1. The length of the CDR3 is 18 residues. From germline, CDR1 is SGHVS and CDR2 FNYEAQ. The CDR3 nucleotides are TGTGTCAGCAGCGGTAGACAGGGGGCCTCCGCCGGTAATGAAAAACTGTTTTTT. Translating it yields CVSSGRQGASAGNEKLFF.

The rearrangement uses TRBV20-1 and TRBJ1-2, with 7 nucleotides matching TRBD1. The J segment lost 4 bases and the V segment lost 3 bases, leaving 8 bases of the junction unmatched. Germline CDR1 DFQATT, CDR2 SNEGSKA (reference sequence). The CDR3 totals 14 residues. Written as DNA, the CDR3 is TGCAGTGCTAGTGGAGAGGGACAGTCCTATGGCTACACCTTC. Amino acid sequence: CSASGEGQSYGYTF.

This clonotype was recorded once. The chain couples TRBV28 to TRBJ2-3, with a weak D call TRBD1 (6 bases). Trimming cost V 5 bases and J 3 bases, with 21 bases left between them. CDR3 length equals 17 residues. CDR1 is MDHEN and CDR2 is SYDVKM in the germline V gene. The CDR3 DNA reads as TGTGCCAGCAGTCCGGGCTATAACAGGGATCGGACAGATACGCAGTATTTT. Residues: CASSPGYNRDRTDTQYF.

This clonotype was counted only a few times. The J gene is TRBJ2-1, the V gene TRBV11-1; D ambiguous. The CDR3 length is 16 residues. V lost 4 bases and J 8 bases, leaving 21 bases between the germline ends. Germline values: CDR1 SGHAT, CDR2 FQDESV (reference sequence). The CDR3 DNA sequence: TGTGCCAGCAGCTCCCCCGCTCTCGTTGGGGATGATGAGCAGTTCTTC. Amino acid sequence: CASSSPALVGDDEQFF.

The V call is TRBV6-2 or TRBV6-3, the J call TRBJ1-2; D possibly corresponds to TRBD1 (5 bases). Germline CDR1 MNHEY, CDR2 SVGEGT. Trimming shortened V by 0 bases and J by 3 bases, and 8 bases separated the two germline ends. The length of the CDR3 is 14 residues. The CDR3 nucleotides are TGTGCCAGCAGTTACTCTCCCAGGGACTATGGCTACACCTTC. This translates into CASSYSPRDYGYTF.

This clonotype was observed a handful of times. The rearrangement links TRBV6-6 to TRBJ1-2; 8 nucleotides align to TRBD1. The trim removed 0 bases at V and 6 bases at J, leaving 9 bases unmatched. CDR3 size: 16 residues. Per the germline V gene, CDR1 is MNHNY and CDR2 is SVGAGI (reference sequence). CDR3 coding DNA: TGTGCCAGCAGTTACTCCGCAACAGGGGGGGGCAATGGCTACACCTTC. Its translation: CASSYSATGGGNGYTF.

This clonotype was seen many times. This chain joins TRBV6-4 and TRBJ1-1; perhaps TRBD1 as D (5 bases). Germline CDR1 reads MRHNA; CDR2 reads SNTAGT. V was clipped by 7 bases and J by 1 base, with 10 bases between them. The CDR3 contains 13 residues. CDR3 amino acids: CASIQATNTEAFF. The DNA of the CDR3 is TGTGCCAGCATACAGGCTACGAACACTGAAGCTTTCTTT.

This rearrangement joins TRBV6-2 or TRBV6-3 to TRBJ1-1; no clear D. This CDR3 is 16 amino acids long. V was cut by 6 bases and J by 2 bases, with 19 bases left in between. CDR1 and CDR2 (germline): MNHEY, SVGEGT. This chain's CDR3 is CASRTKQYPSNTEAFF. The CDR3 DNA reads TGTGCCAGCAGAACGAAACAGTATCCTTCAAACACTGAAGCTTTCTTT.

This chain uses TRBV5-1 with TRBJ2-5; D possibly corresponds to TRBD1 (6 bases). V gave up 2 bases and J gave up 4 bases, with 15 bases separating them. The CDR3 covers 15 residues. Germline CDR1 and CDR2: SGHRS and YFSETQ. The CDR3 DNA is TGCGCCAGCAGCTTAGTCAACAGGGAAGGAGAGACCCAGTACTTC. The encoded protein is CASSLVNREGETQYF.

There are a few counts of this clonotype. This sequence joins TRBV2 and TRBJ2-2, with 8 nucleotides matching TRBD2. Unmatched junction bases numbered 9, after V lost 5 bases and J lost 7 bases. The CDR3 has 15 amino acids. Germline lookup yields CDR1 SNHLY and CDR2 FYNNEI. The CDR3 is CASSWAGGRDGELFF. The CDR3 nucleotides read TGTGCCAGCAGTTGGGCGGGGGGCCGTGACGGGGAGCTGTTTTTT.

There are a few counts of this clonotype. J is TRBJ1-1 and V is TRBV6-2 or TRBV6-3, with D possibly being TRBD1 (5 bases). V dropped 2 bases and J dropped 3 bases, with 13 bases sitting between them. This CDR3 has 15 amino acids. CDR1 MNHEY and CDR2 SVGEGT come from the germline V gene. The CDR3 here is CASSYPGGVHTEAFF. The CDR3 bases are TGTGCCAGCAGTTACCCGGGAGGGGTTCACACTGAAGCTTTCTTT.

In this sample, this clonotype turned up a few times. The chain uses TRBV5-4 and TRBJ2-5; possible D gene TRBD2, 7 bases. This CDR3 spans 15 amino acids. Germline V lookup: CDR1 SGHNT, CDR2 YYREEE (reference sequence). Trimming pared 0 bases from V and 4 bases from J, leaving 13 bases between. In DNA, the CDR3 is TGTGCCAGCAGCTTGGTAGGGGGGGCCACAGAGACCCAGTACTTC. Translated: CASSLVGGATETQYF.

The chain is built from TRBV7-2 and TRBJ2-1; no reliable D call. Germline CDR1 reads SGHTA; CDR2 reads FQGNSA. The CDR3 is 18 amino acids. V shed 1 base and J shed 8 bases, with 24 bases lying between them. In DNA form, the CDR3 reads TGTGCCAGCAGCTTAGTTCCTCCTATTTCGAAGGCCGCGGATGAGCAGTTCTTC. Translated, it gives CASSLVPPISKAADEQFF.

The rearrangement joins TRBV11-2 to TRBJ2-7, with 8 bases identical to TRBD1. J gave up 3 bases and V 3 bases, and 10 bases lay outside the gene matches. CDR1 and CDR2 from the germline V gene are SGHAT and FQNNGV. CDR3 length: 16 residues. The CDR3 is CASSLAGTGPIYEQYF. The CDR3 DNA reads as TGTGCCAGCAGCTTGGCCGGGACAGGCCCCATCTACGAGCAGTACTTC.

With regard to this clonotype: This may be a read error, as it is one base from a much larger clone. The rearrangement links TRBV3-1 to TRBJ2-1, with 8 bases matching TRBD2. Germline V lookup: CDR1 LGHDT, CDR2 YNNKEL (reference sequence). V dropped 4 bases and J dropped 5; count of bases not matched to a gene: 4. CDR3 length equals 14 residues. The CDR3 protein is CASSPRGVHNEQFF. The CDR3 region has the DNA TGTGCCAGCAGCCCGCGGGGGGTCCACAATGAGCAGTTCTTC.

This clonotype was picked up a small number of times. This chain uses TRBV29-1 with TRBJ1-1; D remains ambiguous. The CDR3 sequence is 12 residues long. Trimming left V 8 bases short and J 3 bases short, with 13 bases between. Germline V gene data show CDR1 as SQVTM and CDR2 as ANQGSEA. CDR3 residues: CSLKGGDTEAFF. The CDR3, as DNA: TGCAGCCTTAAAGGCGGGGACACTGAAGCTTTCTTT.

There are a few counts of this clonotype. J is TRBJ2-5 and V is TRBV2; 10 bases map to TRBD2. J was trimmed by 2 bases and V by 6 bases; bases with no gene match: 9. The CDR3 loop spans 16 amino acids. Per germline, CDR1 SNHLY and CDR2 FYNNEI. The CDR3 region has the DNA TGTGCCAGCAGGAAGCTAGCGGGGGTTATTCAAGAGACCCAGTACTTC. It encodes CASRKLAGVIQETQYF.

The rearrangement uses TRBV3-1 and TRBJ2-1; TRBD2 matches 10 bases. Germline CDR1 LGHDT, CDR2 YNNKEL (reference sequence). The CDR3 is 14 residues long. V lost 3 bases, J lost 10 bases, and 6 bases stayed unmatched. The DNA for the CDR3 is TGTGCCAGCAGCCACAATGAACTAGCGGGGGAGCAGTTCTTC. It translates to CASSHNELAGEQFF.

This clonotype was picked up a small number of times. The chain carries TRBV29-1 and TRBJ1-1; D might be TRBD1 (6 bases). Germline V gives CDR1 SQVTM, CDR2 ANQGSEA. The ends were cut back, 6 bases at V and 1 base at J, with 15 bases in the middle. The CDR3 spans 14 residues. This CDR3 reads CSVTTRQANTEAFF. The CDR3, as DNA: TGCAGCGTCACCACTAGACAGGCGAACACTGAAGCTTTCTTT.